These T cell receptor beta chains were read from a single sample in a study of regulatory T cells in long-lasting Graves disease. TCRdb redid the calling of the multiplex PCR reads with MiXCR, one entry per CDR3 protein. The sample contains approximately 500,000 distinct CDR3 sequences, about a fifth of which appear only once. The sequencing used peripheral blood mononuclear cells (PBMCs), collected when the disease was refractory, from a patient treated with antithyroid drugs. Receptors were obtained from a female donor with Graves disease. Both conserved end residues are part of each CDR3. The D gene is left open where the match is weak. Clone size, where shown, is once, few, many, or a class for clones that have expanded.

length: 14; size: many; V: TRBV28; D: TRBD1; J: TRBJ1-2; CDR3: CASSLIGTGYGYTF; DNA: TGTGCCAGCAGTCTCATCGGGACAGGCTATGGCTACACCTTC
length: 13; size: few; V: TRBV12-3/TRBV12-4; D: -; J: TRBJ2-7; CDR3: CASSSGTCYEQYF; DNA: TGTGCCAGCAGTTCCGGGACATGCTACGAGCAGTACTTC
length: 15; size: -; V: TRBV2; D: TRBD1; J: TRBJ2-1; CDR3: CASSGGTGFFDEQFF; DNA: TGTGCCAGCAGTGGCGGGACAGGTTTTTTCGATGAGCAGTTCTTC
length: 12; size: -; V: TRBV12-3/TRBV12-4; D: -; J: TRBJ1-3; CDR3: CASRTSGNTIYF; DNA: TGTGCCAGCCGGACGTCTGGAAACACCATATATTTT
length: 17; size: few; V: TRBV19; D: TRBD1; J: TRBJ2-7; CDR3: CASSISMGDRGLNEQYF; DNA: TGTGCCAGTAGTATAAGTATGGGCGACAGGGGGCTAAACGAGCAGTACTTC
length: 14; size: few; V: TRBV7-9; D: -; J: TRBJ1-1; CDR3: CASSLDHRWTEAFF; DNA: TGTGCCAGCAGCTTAGATCACAGATGGACTGAAGCTTTCTTT
length: 16; size: many; V: TRBV28; D: -; J: TRBJ2-7; CDR3: CASSLLGLEVAYEQYF; DNA: TGTGCCAGCAGTTTATTGGGACTGGAGGTAGCCTACGAGCAGTACTTC
length: 11; size: few; V: TRBV30; D: -; J: TRBJ1-1; CDR3: CAWSRGTEAFF; DNA: TGTGCCTGGAGCCGAGGCACTGAAGCTTTCTTT
length: 15; size: many; V: TRBV7-2; D: -; J: TRBJ1-4; CDR3: CASSLQGLSEEKLFF; DNA: TGTGCCAGCAGCTTACAGGGGCTCTCAGAAGAAAAACTGTTTTTT
length: 12; size: many; V: TRBV3-1; D: -; J: TRBJ1-1; CDR3: CASRSMATEAFF; DNA: TGTGCCAGCAGGTCGATGGCCACTGAAGCTTTCTTT
length: 15; size: -; V: TRBV19; D: -; J: TRBJ1-1; CDR3: CASSTHHTSRTEAFF; DNA: TGTGCCAGTAGTACCCACCACACGTCCCGGACTGAAGCTTTCTTT
length: 15; size: -; V: TRBV6-1; D: TRBD1; J: TRBJ1-2; CDR3: CASSRDRGKSYGYTF; DNA: TGTGCCAGCAGCCGGGACAGGGGGAAGTCATATGGCTACACCTTC
length: 13; size: many; V: TRBV7-3; D: TRBD2; J: TRBJ2-5; CDR3: CASSMGGTETQYF; DNA: TGTGCCAGCAGCATGGGGGGGACGGAGACCCAGTACTTC
length: 17; size: few; V: TRBV20-1; D: TRBD2; J: TRBJ2-2; CDR3: CSALGLAGGANTGELFF; DNA: TGCAGTGCTCTGGGACTAGCGGGGGGCGCGAACACCGGGGAGCTGTTTTTT
length: 16; size: many; V: TRBV12-3/TRBV12-4; D: TRBD1; J: TRBJ2-2; CDR3: CASSPPETGETGELFF; DNA: TGTGCCAGCAGTCCCCCCGAGACAGGGGAGACCGGGGAGCTGTTTTTT
length: 13; size: many; V: TRBV11-2; D: -; J: TRBJ2-2; CDR3: CASSLDMNGELFF; DNA: TGTGCCAGCAGCTTAGATATGAACGGGGAGCTGTTTTTT
length: 14; size: few; V: TRBV29-1; D: TRBD1; J: TRBJ1-4; CDR3: CSAVHGTVNEKLFF; DNA: TGCAGCGCAGTCCACGGGACAGTCAATGAAAAACTGTTTTTT
length: 15; size: -; V: TRBV19; D: TRBD2; J: TRBJ2-2; CDR3: CASSFASGAGGELFF; DNA: TGCGCCAGTAGTTTCGCTAGCGGGGCGGGCGGGGAGCTGTTTTTT
length: 14; size: few; V: TRBV20-1; D: TRBD1; J: TRBJ1-1; CDR3: CSASQTGNDVEAFF; DNA: TGCAGTGCTAGCCAGACAGGGAATGATGTTGAAGCTTTCTTT
length: 16; size: many; V: TRBV12-3/TRBV12-4; D: TRBD1; J: TRBJ2-5; CDR3: CASSFGDRGRVETQYF; DNA: TGTGCCAGCAGTTTTGGGGACAGGGGGCGGGTAGAGACCCAGTACTTC
length: 13; size: -; V: TRBV19; D: -; J: TRBJ2-7; CDR3: CASSMGLDYEQYF; DNA: TGTGCCAGTAGCATGGGACTGGACTACGAGCAGTACTTC
length: 19; size: -; V: TRBV5-5; D: TRBD1; J: TRBJ2-2; CDR3: CASSLGPWRQQGHTGELFF; DNA: TGTGCCAGCAGCTTGGGGCCGTGGAGGCAACAGGGGCACACCGGGGAGCTGTTTTTT
length: 15; size: few; V: TRBV7-2; D: TRBD1; J: TRBJ2-7; CDR3: CASSSGQGWSHEQYF; DNA: TGTGCCAGCAGCTCCGGACAGGGCTGGTCCCACGAGCAGTACTTC
length: 14; size: few; V: TRBV3-1; D: -; J: TRBJ2-2; CDR3: CASSQEEESGELFF; DNA: TGTGCCAGCAGCCAAGAGGAGGAGTCCGGGGAGCTGTTTTTT
length: 15; size: -; V: TRBV27; D: TRBD2; J: TRBJ2-3; CDR3: CASRGLAGGQDTQYF; DNA: TGTGCCAGCAGGGGACTAGCGGGGGGGCAGGATACGCAGTATTTT
length: 16; size: -; V: TRBV6-1; D: -; J: TRBJ2-3; CDR3: CASSVRQGGGTDTQYF; DNA: TGTGCCAGCAGTGTGCGACAGGGAGGGGGCACAGATACGCAGTATTTT
length: 16; size: -; V: TRBV11-2; D: TRBD1; J: TRBJ1-2; CDR3: CASSQDMRGRYYGYTF; DNA: TGCGCCAGCAGCCAAGACATGAGGGGGCGCTACTATGGCTACACCTTC
length: 16; size: few; V: TRBV25-1; D: -; J: TRBJ1-6; CDR3: CASSDTARGGNSPLHF; DNA: TGTGCCAGCAGTGATACGGCGAGGGGTGGGAATTCACCCCTCCACTTT
length: 15; size: -; V: TRBV9; D: TRBD1; J: TRBJ1-2; CDR3: CASSVEQGANDGYTF; DNA: TGTGCCAGCAGCGTAGAACAGGGGGCGAACGATGGCTACACCTTC
length: 16; size: many; V: TRBV5-1; D: TRBD1; J: TRBJ1-1; CDR3: CASSFGQGLMNTEAFF; DNA: TGCGCCAGCAGCTTCGGACAGGGCCTTATGAACACTGAAGCTTTCTTT
length: 12; size: many; V: TRBV19; D: -; J: TRBJ1-2; CDR3: CASSDVSYGYTF; DNA: TGTGCCAGTAGCGACGTCTCCTATGGCTACACCTTC
length: 14; size: once; V: TRBV7-2; D: TRBD2; J: TRBJ2-3; CDR3: CASSESGNTDTQYF; DNA: TGTGCCAGCAGCGAGAGCGGGAACACAGATACGCAGTATTTT
length: 16; size: few; V: TRBV19; D: TRBD1; J: TRBJ1-5; CDR3: CASRGGQGSGNQPQHF; DNA: TGTGCCAGTCGCGGAGGACAGGGGAGCGGCAATCAGCCCCAGCATTTT
length: 13; size: few; V: TRBV14; D: -; J: TRBJ1-2; CDR3: CASSRRNLYGYTF; DNA: TGTGCCAGCAGCCGGCGGAACCTATATGGCTACACCTTC
length: 12; size: few; V: TRBV11-2; D: -; J: TRBJ2-7; CDR3: CASSSAVYEQYF; DNA: TGTGCCAGCAGCAGCGCCGTCTACGAGCAGTACTTC
length: 13; size: -; V: TRBV29-1; D: -; J: TRBJ2-5; CDR3: CSVESGAGETQYF; DNA: TGCAGCGTTGAGTCGGGGGCAGGAGAGACCCAGTACTTC
length: 14; size: many; V: TRBV12-3/TRBV12-4; D: -; J: TRBJ2-2; CDR3: CASSFNKNTGELFF; DNA: TGTGCCAGCAGTTTCAACAAGAACACCGGGGAGCTGTTTTTT
length: 12; size: many; V: TRBV12-3/TRBV12-4; D: -; J: TRBJ1-6; CDR3: CASGVVNSPLHF; DNA: TGTGCCAGTGGAGTGGTTAATTCACCCCTCCACTTT
length: 16; size: few; V: TRBV7-6; D: TRBD1; J: TRBJ2-5; CDR3: CASSSARTGLQETQYF; DNA: TGTGCCAGCAGCTCCGCGAGGACAGGGTTACAAGAGACCCAGTACTTC
length: 14; size: few; V: TRBV7-9; D: -; J: TRBJ1-1; CDR3: CASSFLQGITEAFF; DNA: TGTGCCAGCAGCTTCCTTCAGGGGATCACTGAAGCTTTCTTT
length: 14; size: many; V: TRBV3-1; D: -; J: TRBJ1-4; CDR3: CASSPRFGSEKLFF; DNA: TGTGCCAGCAGCCCCCGTTTTGGGAGTGAAAAACTGTTTTTT
length: 12; size: many; V: TRBV6-1; D: TRBD2; J: TRBJ2-4; CDR3: CASREGGDIQYF; DNA: TGTGCCAGCCGGGAGGGGGGGGACATTCAGTACTTC
length: 16; size: few; V: TRBV4-3; D: TRBD2; J: TRBJ2-2; CDR3: CASSQEPGGNTGELFF; DNA: TGCGCCAGCAGCCAAGAACCGGGAGGGAACACCGGGGAGCTGTTTTTT
length: 15; size: few; V: TRBV27; D: -; J: TRBJ2-7; CDR3: CASSQGASFRYEQYF; DNA: TGTGCCAGCAGTCAAGGCGCATCGTTCCGCTACGAGCAGTACTTC
length: 16; size: -; V: TRBV28; D: -; J: TRBJ2-7; CDR3: CASSSWGDGGDYEQYF; DNA: TGTGCCAGCAGTTCTTGGGGCGACGGAGGAGACTACGAGCAGTACTTC
length: 13; size: many; V: TRBV20-1; D: -; J: TRBJ1-2; CDR3: CSAGDGANYGYTF; DNA: TGCAGTGCTGGGGACGGAGCTAACTATGGCTACACCTTC
length: 18; size: many; V: TRBV10-3; D: -; J: TRBJ2-2; CDR3: CAIRSPLGSQRDTGELFF; DNA: TGTGCCATCAGGAGCCCCCTCGGATCGCAGCGAGACACCGGGGAGCTGTTTTTT
length: 15; size: -; V: TRBV20-1; D: TRBD1; J: TRBJ1-1; CDR3: CSASDRGDSSTEAFF; DNA: TGCAGTGCTAGCGACAGGGGGGATTCGAGTACTGAAGCTTTCTTT
length: 13; size: -; V: TRBV28; D: -; J: TRBJ2-2; CDR3: CASSSTITGELFF; DNA: TGTGCCAGCAGTTCCACCATCACCGGGGAGCTGTTTTTT
length: 14; size: few; V: TRBV12-3/TRBV12-4; D: -; J: TRBJ2-2; CDR3: CASSDDWNTGELFF; DNA: TGTGCCAGCAGTGATGACTGGAACACCGGGGAGCTGTTTTTT